A single sample is the source of the 18 T cell receptor beta chains below, sequenced in a study of cytomegalovirus exposure and HLA in healthy donors. The PCR employed 60 Vbeta primers together with 13 Jbeta primers. Clones were sequenced by immunoSEQ multiplex PCR, and TCRdb holds only the in-frame ones, with some missing. This sample yields over 150,000 clones, of which 65% to 80% are seen a single time; about 4.8% belongs to the top ten. The specimen was PBMCs. The receptors stem from a man aged 25 to 40 in good health and CMV-seropositive.

The V call is TRBV15, the J call TRBJ1-6, with TRBD1 as a possible D gene (5 bases). The CDR3 is 15 residues long. Between the trimmed V and J ends, which lost 1 base and 10 bases, there was a span of 14 bases. The germline V gene has CDR1 LNHNV and CDR2 YYDKDF (reference sequence). CDR3 region: CATSRADLGQSPLHF. The CDR3 bases are TGTGCCACCAGCAGAGCAGACTTGGGGCAATCACCCCTCCACTTT.

The chain is built from TRBV5-5 and TRBJ1-2; D unclear. This CDR3 is built from 15 residues. From germline, CDR1 is SGHKS and CDR2 YYEKEE (reference sequence). V shed 4 bases and J shed 7 bases, with 20 bases lying between them. DNA for the CDR3: TGTGCCAGCAGCCGACGACTTCAGCGGGCACTTGGCTACACCTTC. Encoded protein: CASSRRLQRALGYTF.

V usage is TRBV5-1 and J usage is TRBJ1-1; possibly TRBD1 for D (6 bases). Trimming left V 2 bases short and J 0 bases short, with 8 bases between. CDR3 size: 14 residues. Germline V gene data show CDR1 as SGHRS and CDR2 as YFSETQ. The CDR3 protein is CASSFGQLNTEAFF. The DNA for the CDR3 is TGCGCCAGCAGCTTCGGACAGTTGAACACTGAAGCTTTCTTT.

The J gene is TRBJ1-1, the V gene TRBV6-1; 8 nucleotides align to TRBD1. The germline V gene has CDR1 MNHNS and CDR2 SASEGT. CDR3 length equals 15 residues. J lost 6 bases, V lost 0 bases, and 6 bases had no gene match. CDR3 amino acids: CASSEADRVGAEAFF. The CDR3 DNA is TGTGCCAGCAGTGAAGCGGACAGGGTCGGGGCTGAAGCTTTCTTT.

This sequence joins TRBV7-3 and TRBJ1-1, with TRBD1 matching 7 bases. The CDR3 consists of 17 residues. V lost 4 bases, J lost 4 bases, and 15 bases stayed unmatched. CDR1 and CDR2 from the germline V gene are SGHTA and FQGTGA. The DNA of the CDR3 is TGTGCCAGCAGCTCAGAGGCAATCCGACAGGGATCCACTGAAGCTTTCTTT. Translated, it gives CASSSEAIRQGSTEAFF.

This clone was recorded once. The chain has TRBV7-9 and TRBJ1-2, with 9 bases that match TRBD1. Germline loops: CDR1 SEHNR, CDR2 FQNEAQ (reference sequence). Trimming cost V 5 bases and J 6 bases; bases outside gene matches: 13. The CDR3 is 16 residues long. The CDR3 spells CASSPNHRGRSDGYTF. In DNA, the CDR3 is TGTGCCAGCAGCCCAAACCACAGGGGGCGGAGCGATGGCTACACCTTC. The whole variable domain, filled in from reference TRBV7-9 and TRBJ1-2, reads DTGVSQNPRHKITKRGQNVTFRCDPISEHNRLYWYRQTLGQGPEFLTYFQNEAQLEKSRLLSDRFSAERPKGSFSTLEIQRTEQGDSAMYLCASSPNHRGRSDGYTFGSGTRLTVV.

The CDR3 DNA is TGTGCCACCAGCAGGCGGACAGGCAATCAGCCCCAGCATTTT. It codes for CATSRRTGNQPQHF. The chain carries TRBV15 and TRBJ1-5; D may be TRBD1 (6 bases). Trimming stripped 3 bases from V and 2 bases from J, with 8 bases between. This CDR3 spans 14 amino acids. Germline-derived CDR1 and CDR2 are LNHNV and YYDKDF (reference sequence).

In DNA form, the CDR3 reads TGTGCCAGCAGCTTCCCGAGACAGGGCAATGAGCAGTTCTTC. Translation gives CASSFPRQGNEQFF. The genes are TRBV5-6 and TRBJ2-1, with 7 bases aligning to TRBD1. Germline lookup yields CDR1 SGHDT and CDR2 YYEEEE. With V trimmed by 2 bases and J by 6 bases, 5 bases remained unmatched. The CDR3 covers 14 residues.

The gene calls are TRBV6-1 and TRBJ2-3; 12 positions agree with TRBD1. V lost 6 bases and J lost 7; bases outside the gene matches: 5. The CDR3 consists of 14 residues. Germline CDR1 reads MNHNS; CDR2 reads SASEGT. The CDR3 is CASSGTGGLNTQYF. Written as DNA, the CDR3 is TGTGCCAGCAGCGGGACAGGGGGCTTGAATACGCAGTATTTT.

CDR3: CAWMRSSYGYTF. For the CDR3, the DNA is TGTGCCTGGATGAGATCTTCATATGGCTACACCTTC. This chain connects TRBV30 to TRBJ1-2, with D unresolved. Germline CDR1 and CDR2: GTSNPN and SVGIG (reference sequence). V lost 4 bases and J 5 bases, leaving 11 bases between the germline ends. CDR3 length: 12 residues.

This clone has more than one count but fewer than ten. V gene TRBV28 combines with J gene TRBJ2-6; a weak D match, TRBD2 (6 bases). Between the trimmed V and J ends, which lost 6 bases and 2 bases, there was a span of 14 bases. This CDR3 is 16 amino acids long. The germline gives CDR1 MDHEN, CDR2 SYDVKM. The CDR3 is CASSPGVAAGANVLTF. The CDR3 bases are TGTGCCAGCAGCCCGGGCGTAGCGGCTGGGGCCAACGTCCTGACTTTC.

DNA of the CDR3: TGTGCCACCAGCAGAAGGACTAGCGGGAGAGATACGCAGTATTTT. Its translation: CATSRRTSGRDTQYF. The V and J genes are TRBV15 and TRBJ2-3, with 13 bases aligning to TRBD2. J lost 5 bases, V lost 2 bases, and 1 base had no gene match. From germline, CDR1 is LNHNV and CDR2 YYDKDF (reference sequence). The CDR3 has 15 residues. Complete variable domain (other parts from reference TRBV15 and TRBJ2-3): DAMVIQNPRYQVTQFGKPVTLSCSQTLNHNVMYWYQQKSSQAPKLLFHYYDKDFNNEADTPDNFQSRRPNTSFCFLDIRSPGLGDTAMYLCATSRRTSGRDTQYFGPGTRLTVL.

This clone was seen more than once but under ten times. V gene TRBV5-1 combines with J gene TRBJ2-2, with 8 bases matching TRBD2. V trimming: 4 bases; J trimming: 7 bases; junction bases outside the gene matches: 6. This CDR3 is 14 amino acids long. In germline, CDR1 is SGHRS, CDR2 YFSETQ. The CDR3 protein is CASSTRGADGELFF. CDR3 DNA: TGCGCCAGCAGCACGCGGGGGGCGGACGGGGAGCTGTTTTTT.

Comments on this clone: A junction end diverges from the germline sequence, so it may reflect a read error. The V and J genes are TRBV7-7 and TRBJ2-2; 12 bases are a match to TRBD2. Germline V CDR1 and CDR2: SSHAT, FNYEAQ (reference sequence). The CDR3 is made up of 16 amino acids. CDR3 region: CASSSRLAGEGGELFF. In nucleotides, the CDR3 is TGTGCTAGCAGCTCAAGACTAGCGGGAGAAGGCGGGGAGCTGTTTTTT.

J is TRBJ2-7 and V is TRBV23-1; TRBD1 matches at 7 bases. TRBV23-1 is an ORF for which the function is uncertain. The CDR3 sequence is 15 residues long. J lost 1 base, V lost 2 bases, and 5 bases had no gene match. CDR3 nucleotide sequence: TGCGCCAGCAGTCAAAGGGCAGGGGGTTCCTACGAGCAGTACTTC. Translation: CASSQRAGGSYEQYF.

The chain combines TRBV6-5 with TRBJ2-1, with 8 bases identical to TRBD2. This CDR3 has 15 residues. The J segment lost 9 bases and the V segment lost 6 bases, leaving 13 bases of the junction unmatched. The germline V gene encodes CDR1 MNHEY and CDR2 SVGAGI. Written as DNA, the CDR3 is TGTGCCAGCAGCCACGCGGCGGGGGGAGGCAGTGAGCAGTTCTTC. This translates into CASSHAAGGGSEQFF.

This clone was recorded only once. V and J are TRBV7-2 and TRBJ2-7; D perhaps matches TRBD2 (6 bases). This CDR3 comprises 12 residues. Germline values: CDR1 SGHTA, CDR2 FQGNSA. Trimming pared 3 bases from V and 6 bases from J, leaving 9 bases between. CDR3 loop: CASSFLGGEQYF. In DNA form, the CDR3 reads TGTGCCAGCAGCTTTCTGGGGGGCGAGCAGTACTTC.

In this sample, this clone turned up a few times. CDR3 amino acids: CASSVAIDTQYF. The CDR3 DNA reads TGTGCCAGCAGCGTAGCCATTGATACGCAGTATTTT. The chain couples TRBV9 to TRBJ2-3; no clear D gene. This CDR3 has 12 amino acids. Between the trimmed V and J ends, which lost 0 bases and 6 bases, there was a span of 5 bases. Germline CDR1 is SGDLS and CDR2 is YYNGEE.